The clone carrying this TCR beta chain was recorded a few times. Its antigen is not identified. TCRdb re-called the RT-PCR reads with MiXCR, one entry per CDR3 protein. The sample yields more than 150,000 distinct CDR3 sequences, about 10% seen once. This record belongs to a study of response to subunit inactivated influenza vaccine. Findings and caveats of the study: Authors suggested that a seasonal influenza vaccination recruits few new T cells each time.

The V gene's germline CDR1 is KGHDR and CDR2 SFDVKD. CDR3 size: 13 residues. Trimming removed 4 bases from V and 6 bases from J, with 11 bases in between. The chain combines TRBV24-1 with TRBJ1-2; maybe TRBD1 (6 bases). The source material was non-naive T cells sorted from PBMCs, sampled on the day of vaccination. The sequence was collected from a man between 50 and 59 years old who received an inactivated influenza vaccine. The CDR3 DNA sequence: TGTGCCACCAGTGACGGAGGGACAAATGGCTACACCTTC. Its translation: CATSDGGTNGYTF.